This T cell receptor beta chain is from a study of OX40 agonist ivuxolimab in advanced cancers. At the level of the study: Patients with prior anti-PD-1, anti-PD-L1 or anti-CTLA-4 therapy were eligible; 40% had some.

V lost 6 bases and J lost 4; bases outside the gene matches: 10. From germline, CDR1 is MDHEN and CDR2 SYDVKM. This CDR3 spans 15 amino acids. TCRdb keeps only in-frame clones here, not all; method: immunoSEQ multiplex PCR. Altogether 90,000 or so clones are present, under 95% being singletons, with the ten largest covering 0.81%. Blood samples were obtained at baseline, cycle 4 day 1, and cycle 7 day 1. The sequence derives from an adult with an advanced solid tumor such as melanoma, head and neck, liver or kidney cancer. The chain is built from TRBV28 and TRBJ2-7; 9 bases align to TRBD1. The specimen was CD4+ or CD8+ T cells sorted from blood, collected in a trial of the OX40 agonist ivuxolimab. The CDR3 reads CASSLTGQGRYEQYF. The CDR3 DNA reads as TGTGCCAGCAGCCTGACGGGACAGGGCCGATACGAGCAGTACTTC.